One sample yielded the 26 T cell receptor beta chains listed below, sequenced in a study of control samples from healthy donors and cancer patients. Sequencing was performed with immunoSEQ multiplex PCR; in TCRdb, only in-frame clones are kept and a portion is missing. Counted here are tens of thousands of clones, roughly 93% occurring once; the ten biggest clones make up over 0.95%. Material: PBMCs. These receptors originate from a woman in her forties with lung cancer.

CDR3 DNA sequence: TGTGCCAGTAGTATGTGGACTAGCGGGGGGGCGTGGAATGAGCAGTTCTTC. This codes for CASSMWTSGGAWNEQFF. The rearrangement uses TRBV19 and TRBJ2-1; 15 nucleotides agree with TRBD2. Unmatched junction bases numbered 7, after V lost 3 bases and J lost 7 bases. Germline values: CDR1 LNHDA, CDR2 SQIVND (reference sequence). The CDR3 extends over 17 amino acids.

The CDR3 sequence is CATSRTGLQPQHF. DNA for the CDR3: TGTGCCACCAGCAGGACAGGGCTTCAGCCCCAGCATTTT. V and J are TRBV15 and TRBJ1-5, with 7 bases fitting TRBD1. Germline loops: CDR1 LNHNV, CDR2 YYDKDF (reference sequence). V trimming: 3 bases; J trimming: 6 bases; junction bases outside the gene matches: 2. The CDR3 totals 13 residues. The full variable domain, in which reference TRBV15 and TRBJ1-5 provide the parts outside the CDR3, is DAMVIQNPRYQVTQFGKPVTLSCSQTLNHNVMYWYQQKSSQAPKLLFHYYDKDFNNEADTPDNFQSRRPNTSFCFLDIRSPGLGDTAMYLCATSRTGLQPQHFGDGTRLSIL.

The V gene is TRBV5-1, the J gene TRBJ2-3; D call uncertain. The germline V and J ends were trimmed by 5 bases and 4 bases, with 11 bases remaining between them. Germline CDR1 and CDR2: SGHRS and YFSETQ. The CDR3 has 13 residues. CDR3 coding DNA: TGCGCCAGCAGTCCCAAGTCCCCAGATACGCAGTATTTT. This gives the protein CASSPKSPDTQYF.

This clone has just one count. The chain recombines TRBV10-3 with TRBJ2-1; the match to TRBD2 covers 13 bases. V lost 6 bases to trimming and J lost 6 bases; unmatched junction nucleotides: 8. The CDR3 loop spans 16 amino acids. The germline CDR1 and CDR2 sequences are ENHRY and SYGVKD. Written as DNA, the CDR3 is TGTGCCATCAGAATAGGACTAGCGGGGGACCTCAATGAGCAGTTCTTC. It encodes CAIRIGLAGDLNEQFF.

CDR3 protein: CASGSGGYNEQFF. The CDR3 DNA sequence: TGTGCCAGCGGTAGCGGGGGCTACAATGAGCAGTTCTTC. The rearrangement links TRBV11-2 to TRBJ2-1; 9 positions agree with TRBD2. Germline CDR1 SGHAT, CDR2 FQNNGV. Trimming at V came to 8 bases and at J to 3 bases, leaving 2 bases not matched to a gene. There are 13 residues in the CDR3.

This chain uses TRBV7-6 with TRBJ2-7; 7 bases line up with TRBD1. V lost 6 bases, J lost 3 bases, and 11 bases stayed unmatched. The germline V gene has CDR1 SGHVS and CDR2 FNYEAQ. The CDR3 runs 15 residues. The CDR3 region has the DNA TGTGCCAGCAGTCTGGCGCAGGGGGTAGTCTACGAGCAGTACTTC. Amino acid sequence: CASSLAQGVVYEQYF.

The genes are TRBV13 and TRBJ2-2; 7 bases align to TRBD1. The J segment lost 5 bases and the V segment lost 8 bases, leaving 8 bases of the junction unmatched. The CDR3 runs to 14 residues. Germline V gives CDR1 PRHDT, CDR2 FYEKMQ (reference sequence). The CDR3 loop is CASGGQSETGELFF. The CDR3 coding sequence is TGTGCCAGCGGGGGACAGTCTGAGACCGGGGAGCTGTTTTTT.

This clone appeared a single time. V is TRBV2 and J is TRBJ1-3, with D possibly matching TRBD1 (5 bases). The CDR3 extends over 15 amino acids. Trimming took off 4 bases at V and 0 bases at J, with 10 bases between the two ends. The germline CDR1 and CDR2 sequences are SNHLY and FYNNEI. DNA of the CDR3: TGTGCCAGCAGTGCGGGGGTATTCTCTGGAAACACCATATATTTT. This gives the protein CASSAGVFSGNTIYF.

V usage is TRBV30 and J usage is TRBJ2-7; 10 bases are shared with TRBD1. V lost 0 bases, J lost 5 bases, and 4 bases stayed unmatched. Germline V lookup: CDR1 GTSNPN, CDR2 SVGIG (reference sequence). There are 14 residues in the CDR3. The chain's CDR3 is CAWSVWDRGHEQYF. The CDR3 DNA sequence: TGTGCCTGGAGTGTATGGGACAGGGGCCACGAGCAGTACTTC. The full variable domain, with the rest looked up from reference TRBV30 and TRBJ2-7, is SQTIHQWPATLVQPVGSPLSLECTVEGTSNPNLYWYRQAAGRGLQLLFYSVGIGQISSEVPQNLSASRPQDRQFILSSKKLLLSDSGFYLCAWSVWDRGHEQYFGPGTRLTVT.

The chain has TRBV7-6 and TRBJ1-1; D remains ambiguous. Germline loops: CDR1 SGHVS, CDR2 FNYEAQ. CDR3 length: 12 residues. V lost 1 base, J lost 6 bases, and 6 bases lay in between. The CDR3 here is CASSLGRAEAFF. In DNA, the CDR3 is TGTGCCAGCAGCTTAGGTAGAGCTGAAGCTTTCTTT.

J is TRBJ1-5 and V is TRBV6-5; D is uncertain. With 7 bases removed from V and 4 bases from J, the gap between germline ends came to 11 bases. CDR3 length: 13 amino acids. CDR1 and CDR2 (germline): MNHEY, SVGAGI. The CDR3 loop reads CASNIGLNQPQHF. The CDR3 region has the DNA TGTGCCAGCAATATAGGGTTAAATCAGCCCCAGCATTTT.

This sequence joins TRBV5-1 and TRBJ2-5; D might be TRBD1 (6 bases). This CDR3 region has 15 residues. V lost 4 bases, J lost 1 base, and 14 bases lay in between. Germline V gene data show CDR1 as SGHRS and CDR2 as YFSETQ. CDR3 sequence: CASSGMGTLQETQYF. CDR3 nucleotides: TGCGCCAGCAGCGGAATGGGGACACTCCAAGAGACCCAGTACTTC.

J is TRBJ1-5 and V is TRBV18, with D maybe TRBD1 (6 bases). The CDR3 sequence is 15 residues long. CDR1 and CDR2 from the germline V gene are KGHSH and LQKENI. V was clipped by 2 bases and J by 5 bases, with 13 bases between them. CDR3 coding DNA: TGTGCCAGCTCACCAAGGGGGGCGCCGGATCAGCCCCAGCATTTT. Amino acids: CASSPRGAPDQPQHF.

The J gene is TRBJ1-2, the V gene TRBV18; TRBD1 agrees at 7 bases. Looked up from germline, CDR1 is KGHSH and CDR2 is LQKENI. J was trimmed by 4 bases and V by 3 bases; bases with no gene match: 5. The CDR3 totals 14 residues. CDR3 nucleotide sequence: TGTGCCAGCTCACCTGGACAGGACCTCTATGGCTACACCTTC. Translating it yields CASSPGQDLYGYTF.

The J gene is TRBJ2-5, the V gene TRBV9, with D possibly matching TRBD2 (5 bases). CDR1 and CDR2 (germline): SGDLS, YYNGEE. The V end was cut by 1 base, the J end by 4 bases, with 11 bases between. CDR3 size: 14 residues. In DNA, the CDR3 is TGTGCCAGCAGCGTACCCTCTAGCCCAGAGACCCAGTACTTC. Amino acid sequence: CASSVPSSPETQYF.

This clone occurred a few times. V gene TRBV7-2 combines with J gene TRBJ2-2; 9 bases agree with TRBD2. Germline trimming cut 8 bases from V and 7 bases from J; bases unmatched to any gene: 11. Germline CDR1 is SGHTA and CDR2 is FQGNSA. CDR3 length equals 15 residues. The DNA for the CDR3 is TGTGCCAGCGTCGGGGCTAGCGGGGTAGGCGGGGAGCTGTTTTTT. It encodes CASVGASGVGGELFF.

The CDR3 spells CASSLVGATQETQYF. Written as DNA, the CDR3 is TGTGCCAGCAGCTTGGTGGGGGCGACTCAAGAGACCCAGTACTTC. The V gene is TRBV5-4, the J gene TRBJ2-5, with D maybe TRBD1 (6 bases). V was pared by 0 bases and J by 2 bases, with 11 bases between. CDR3 size: 15 residues. The V gene's germline CDR1 is SGHNT and CDR2 YYREEE (reference sequence).

The rearrangement joins TRBV6-5 to TRBJ2-4; TRBD2 is a possible D gene (5 bases). With 4 bases removed from V and 0 bases from J, the gap between germline ends came to 13 bases. This CDR3 is built from 16 residues. CDR1 MNHEY and CDR2 SVGAGI come from the germline V gene. The CDR3 sequence: CASSSGFVLAKNIQYF. In DNA form, the CDR3 reads TGTGCCAGCAGTTCGGGATTTGTGTTAGCCAAAAACATTCAGTACTTC.

This clone has only one observation. The chain recombines TRBV13 with TRBJ1-2, with 7 nucleotides matching TRBD1. The V gene end was trimmed by 6 bases and the J gene end by 3 bases; junction bases not matched to a gene: 4. Germline lookup yields CDR1 PRHDT and CDR2 FYEKMQ (reference sequence). The CDR3 has 13 amino acids. Here the CDR3 DNA reads TGTGCCAGCAGTCGGGACAGTTACTATGGCTACACCTTC. Translation gives CASSRDSYYGYTF.

This chain joins TRBV13 and TRBJ2-3; 7 bases match TRBD1. The CDR3 is made up of 13 amino acids. Germline-derived CDR1 and CDR2 are PRHDT and FYEKMQ (reference sequence). Trimming cost V 5 bases and J 5 bases; bases outside gene matches: 4. CDR3 in DNA: TGTGCCAGCAGCGCCCAGGGGGTAGATACGCAGTATTTT. Its protein product is CASSAQGVDTQYF.

This chain joins TRBV3-1 (or the pseudogene TRBV3-2) and TRBJ2-5, with a weak D call TRBD1 (6 bases). The V end was cut by 4 bases, the J end by 5 bases, with 20 bases between. CDR1 is LGHDT and CDR2 is YNNKEL in the germline V gene (reference sequence). The CDR3 loop spans 16 amino acids. The CDR3 reads CASSPMVGQIQETQYF. CDR3 DNA: TGTGCCAGCAGCCCCATGGTTGGACAGATCCAGGAGACCCAGTACTTC.

The chain uses TRBV7-9 and TRBJ1-4, with 12 bases identical to TRBD1. The CDR3 totals 15 residues. The ends lost 2 bases at V and 8 bases at J; junction bases unmatched: 3. Germline CDR1 SEHNR, CDR2 FQNEAQ (reference sequence). The CDR3 nucleotides are TGTGCCAGCAGCTTATTCGGGACAGGGGGCGAAAAACTGTTTTTT. As protein: CASSLFGTGGEKLFF. The full variable domain, with the rest looked up from reference TRBV7-9 and TRBJ1-4, is DTGVSQNPRHKITKRGQNVTFRCDPISEHNRLYWYRQTLGQGPEFLTYFQNEAQLEKSRLLSDRFSAERPKGSFSTLEIQRTEQGDSAMYLCASSLFGTGGEKLFFGSGTQLSVL.

The chain combines TRBV7-6 with TRBJ1-3; a weak D match, TRBD1 (6 bases). This CDR3 spans 16 amino acids. Germline V CDR1 and CDR2: SGHVS, FNYEAQ. V dropped 7 bases and J dropped 4 bases, with 20 bases sitting between them. This chain's CDR3 is CASTPFPGTSGNTIYF. The CDR3 nucleotides are TGTGCCAGCACCCCCTTCCCAGGGACATCCGGAAACACCATATATTTT.

The chain employs TRBV27 and TRBJ1-4; D unclear. Trimming took 0 bases from V and 4 from J, leaving 9 bases between them. The germline V gene has CDR1 MNHEY and CDR2 SMNVEV (reference sequence). The CDR3 runs to 15 residues. CDR3 DNA: TGTGCCAGCAGTTTATCGACATTAAGTAATGAAAAACTGTTTTTT. It translates to CASSLSTLSNEKLFF. The full variable domain, in which reference TRBV27 and TRBJ1-4 provide the parts outside the CDR3, is EAQVTQNPRYLITVTGKKLTVTCSQNMNHEYMSWYRQDPGLGLRQIYYSMNVEVTDKGDVPEGYKVSRKEKRNFPLILESPSPNQTSLYFCASSLSTLSNEKLFFGSGTQLSVL.

This clone was recorded only once. The chain joins TRBV24-1 to TRBJ2-1, with 10 bases fitting TRBD1. Germline assignment: CDR1 KGHDR and CDR2 SFDVKD. With V trimmed by 4 bases and J by 8 bases, 10 bases remained unmatched. The CDR3 has 16 residues. The CDR3 coding sequence is TGTGCCACCAGTGACCGGGACAGGGGAATTTCCGATGAGCAGTTCTTC. Amino acids: CATSDRDRGISDEQFF.

J is TRBJ1-6 and V is TRBV2; TRBD1 matches at 9 bases. The V gene end was trimmed by 7 bases and the J gene end by 8 bases; junction bases not matched to a gene: 3. CDR1 is SNHLY and CDR2 is FYNNEI in the germline V gene. This CDR3 is 13 amino acids long. The DNA of the CDR3 is TGTGCCAGCACAGGACAGGGGTATTCACCCCTCCACTTT. Translating gives CASTGQGYSPLHF.